One and the same sample provided the 10 T cell receptor beta chains below, sequenced in a study of blood T cell repertoires in COVID-19. This table comes from immunoSEQ multiplex PCR, and its TCRdb copy is limited to in-frame clones, with some not included. The sample contains 100,000 to 150,000 clones, 75% to 85% of which appear only once. Material for sequencing was peripheral blood. Receptors were obtained from a woman aged 50 to 60 with acute or convalescent COVID-19.

The V and J genes are TRBV20-1 and TRBJ2-1, with D hard to call. The CDR3 is 11 amino acids. Germline V gives CDR1 DFQATT, CDR2 SNEGSKA (reference sequence). V was clipped by 6 bases and J by 4 bases, with 7 bases between them. The CDR3 nucleotides are TGCAGTGCCGTTGAGTACAATGAGCAGTTCTTC. It codes for CSAVEYNEQFF.

V usage is TRBV5-1 and J usage is TRBJ1-2; D is unresolved. The CDR3 sequence is 13 residues long. V was cut by 0 bases and J by 8 bases, with 11 bases left in between. Germline V gene data show CDR1 as SGHRS and CDR2 as YFSETQ. The CDR3 loop is CASSLVAPTGYTF. In DNA form, the CDR3 reads TGCGCCAGCAGCTTGGTAGCACCCACCGGCTACACCTTC. The variable domain in full, completed from reference TRBV5-1 and TRBJ1-2, reads KAGVTQTPRYLIKTRGQQVTLSCSPISGHRSVSWYQQTPGQGLQFLFEYFSETQRNKGNFPGRFSGRQFSNSRSEMNVSTLELGDSALYLCASSLVAPTGYTFGSGTRLTVV.

The V and J genes are TRBV28 and TRBJ1-2; 8 bases map to TRBD1. Looked up from germline, CDR1 is MDHEN and CDR2 is SYDVKM. The CDR3 has 16 amino acids. Trimming removed 5 bases from V and 4 bases from J; junction bases left unmatched: 12. The CDR3 region has the DNA TGTGCCAGCAGTCCTCAGGAGCCAGGGGGCCCCTATGGCTACACCTTC. It specifies CASSPQEPGGPYGYTF.

This clone was counted a few times. The rearrangement uses TRBV30 and TRBJ2-1, with 8 bases aligning to TRBD1. This CDR3 has 13 residues. The ends lost 3 bases at V and 14 bases at J; junction bases unmatched: 12. Germline lookup yields CDR1 GTSNPN and CDR2 SVGIG (reference sequence). CDR3 residues: CAWSPQSGGEEFF. CDR3 sequence (DNA): TGTGCCTGGAGCCCTCAATCAGGGGGCGAGGAGTTCTTC.

CDR3 amino acids: CASSSLLSYEQYF. DNA of the CDR3: TGTGCCAGCAGTTCACTACTCTCCTACGAGCAGTACTTC. V and J are TRBV11-2 and TRBJ2-7; D is ambiguous. V was clipped by 6 bases and J by 0 bases, with 9 bases between them. The length of the CDR3 is 13 residues. In germline, CDR1 is SGHAT, CDR2 FQNNGV.

J is TRBJ1-6 and V is TRBV6-1; TRBD1 matches at 7 bases. The CDR3 length is 15 residues. With 0 bases clipped from V and 10 bases from J, the junction kept 6 bases outside the gene matches. Germline CDR1 and CDR2: MNHNS and SASEGT. CDR3 bases: TGTGCCAGCAGTGAAGCAGGGGGCGCGGGGTCACCCCTCCACTTT. It codes for CASSEAGGAGSPLHF.

The genes are TRBV11-2 and TRBJ2-2; D unresolved. This CDR3 region has 19 residues. The germline gives CDR1 SGHAT, CDR2 FQNNGV. V lost 1 base and J lost 1, with 19 bases in between. This chain's CDR3 is CASSLGGGFVVQNTGELFF. CDR3 nucleotide sequence: TGTGCCAGCAGCTTAGGCGGTGGTTTTGTGGTCCAGAACACCGGGGAGCTGTTTTTT.

The rearrangement links TRBV14 to TRBJ2-7, with a tentative D call TRBD2 (6 bases). The germline V gene has CDR1 SGHDN and CDR2 FVKESK. V shed 2 bases and J shed 8 bases, with 13 bases lying between them. The CDR3 length is 13 residues. The DNA of the CDR3 is TGTGCCAGCAGCCAAAGTGCGGGAATCAAGCAGTACTTC. Encoded protein: CASSQSAGIKQYF.

This rearrangement joins TRBV2 to TRBJ1-5, with 7 positions matching TRBD1. Germline lookup yields CDR1 SNHLY and CDR2 FYNNEI. The CDR3 runs to 13 residues. With 8 bases clipped from V and 2 bases from J, the junction kept 3 bases outside the gene matches. The CDR3 is CASGDRRNQPQHF. Here the CDR3 DNA reads TGTGCCAGCGGGGACAGACGCAATCAGCCCCAGCATTTT.

The chain carries TRBV15 and TRBJ1-6; 7 bases are a match to TRBD1. There are 15 residues in the CDR3. In germline, CDR1 is LNHNV, CDR2 YYDKDF (reference sequence). Germline trimming cut 5 bases from V and 5 bases from J; bases unmatched to any gene: 6. In DNA form, the CDR3 reads TGTGCCACCAGCCGGAACAGGGGTAATAATTCACCCCTCCACTTT. Translation: CATSRNRGNNSPLHF.